These 5 T cell receptor beta chains were all obtained from the same sample, sequenced in a study of T cells in Graves' hyperthyroidism and ophthalmopathy. Amplified TCR beta CDR3 regions came from RNA transcripts. TCR CDR3 regions were first amplified by RT-PCR with HTBI primers. TCRdb recomputed calls from the multiplex PCR reads with MiXCR, one row per CDR3 protein. The repertoire includes 390,000 or so distinct CDR3 sequences, 14% to 15% of them detected once, and approximately 13% sits in the top ten. The sample consisted of blood. All receptors come from a man between 18 and 29 years old with Graves' ophthalmopathy.

This clonotype was recorded a few times. V usage is TRBV19 and J usage is TRBJ2-5; 12 positions agree with TRBD2. CDR3 size: 17 residues. Germline lookup yields CDR1 LNHDA and CDR2 SQIVND (reference sequence). The V and J ends lost 3 bases and 4 bases, in that order; junction bases with no gene match: 9. Written as DNA, the CDR3 is TGTGCCAGTAGTATGGCATCTAGCGGGAGGGCGAGAGAGACCCAGTACTTC. Protein: CASSMASSGRARETQYF.

V gene TRBV7-2 combines with J gene TRBJ2-5; the match to TRBD2 covers 15 bases. This CDR3 contains 18 residues. The J segment lost 4 bases and the V segment lost 1 base, leaving 7 bases of the junction unmatched. Germline lookup yields CDR1 SGHTA and CDR2 FQGNSA. Here the CDR3 DNA reads TGTGCCAGCAGCTTAGGAAGGGGACTAGCGGGGGGAGGAGAGACCCAGTACTTC. The encoded protein is CASSLGRGLAGGGETQYF. The full variable domain, rest sourced from reference TRBV7-2 and TRBJ2-5, is GAGVSQSPSNKVTEKGKDVELRCDPISGHTALYWYRQSLGQGLEFLIYFQGNSAPDKSGLPSDRFSAERTGGSVSTLTIQRTQQEDSAVYLCASSLGRGLAGGGETQYFGPGTRLLVL.

This rearrangement joins TRBV20-1 to TRBJ2-3, with D possibly being TRBD1 or TRBD2 (6 bases each). V gave up 4 bases and J gave up 3 bases, with 14 bases separating them. From germline, CDR1 is DFQATT and CDR2 SNEGSKA (reference sequence). The CDR3 loop spans 14 amino acids. The CDR3 nucleotides are TGCAGTGCTATTAGGGGGGCAGGGACAGATACGCAGTATTTT. This translates into CSAIRGAGTDTQYF.

The gene calls are TRBV12-5 and TRBJ2-6; 11 bases line up with TRBD1. The germline V gene has CDR1 LGHNT and CDR2 FRNRAP. The CDR3 consists of 17 residues. V trimming: 6 bases; J trimming: 4 bases; junction bases outside the gene matches: 8. The CDR3 DNA reads TGTGCTAGTGGAGGACAGGGGGCCCCACTCGGGGCCAACGTCCTGACTTTC. Encoded protein: CASGGQGAPLGANVLTF. The complete variable domain, with remaining parts taken from reference TRBV12-5 and TRBJ2-6, reads DARVTQTPRHKVTEMGQEVTMRCQPILGHNTVFWYRQTMMQGLELLAYFRNRAPLDDSGMPKDRFSAEMPDATLATLKIQPSEPRDSAVYFCASGGQGAPLGANVLTFGAGSRLTVL.

The chain links TRBV6-1 to TRBJ2-1, with 11 bases matching TRBD2. This CDR3 is 15 amino acids long. The germline V gene has CDR1 MNHNS and CDR2 SASEGT. Trimming took 5 bases from V and 4 from J; bases not matched to a gene: 4. The CDR3 protein is CASSWTSGRYNEQFF. The CDR3 region has the DNA TGTGCCAGCAGTTGGACTAGCGGGCGGTACAATGAGCAGTTCTTC.